The table lists the clone carrying this T cell receptor beta chain with a few counts. This entry comes from a study of blood T cell repertoires in COVID-19. Across the study: Spain, Italy and the United States supplied samples that represented acute and convalescent COVID-19. From T cells, B-cell-depleted T cells, or PBMCs came the material, which was cDNA or gDNA.

The CDR3 extends over 15 amino acids. The germline gives CDR1 MNHEY, CDR2 SMNVEV (reference sequence). Trimming stripped 6 bases from V and 0 bases from J, with 12 bases between. TCRdb keeps only in-frame clones here, not all; method: immunoSEQ multiplex PCR. This sample has 240,000 or so clones, with about 83% found just once. The sequencing sample was made of peripheral blood. The V call is TRBV27, the J call TRBJ1-3, with no clear D. This sequence was found in an elderly man with acute or convalescent COVID-19. The CDR3 nucleotides are TGTGCCAGCAGGCCGGGGATCTTCTCTGGAAACACCATATATTTT. It codes for CASRPGIFSGNTIYF.